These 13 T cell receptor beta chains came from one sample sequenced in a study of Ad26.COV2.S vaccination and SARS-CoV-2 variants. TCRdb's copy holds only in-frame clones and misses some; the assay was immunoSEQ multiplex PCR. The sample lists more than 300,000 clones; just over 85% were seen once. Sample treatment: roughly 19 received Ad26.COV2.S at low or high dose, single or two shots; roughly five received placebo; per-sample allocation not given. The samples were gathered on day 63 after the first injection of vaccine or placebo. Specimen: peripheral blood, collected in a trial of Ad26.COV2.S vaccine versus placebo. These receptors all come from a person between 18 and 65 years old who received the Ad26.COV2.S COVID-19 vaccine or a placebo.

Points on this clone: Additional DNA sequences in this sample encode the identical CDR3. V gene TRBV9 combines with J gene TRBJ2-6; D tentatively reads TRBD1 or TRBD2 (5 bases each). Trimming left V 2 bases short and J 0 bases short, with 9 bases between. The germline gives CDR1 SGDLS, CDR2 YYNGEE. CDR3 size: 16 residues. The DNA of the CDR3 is TGTGCCAGCAGCGTTAGAGGGGACTCTGGGGCCAACGTCCTGACTTTC. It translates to CASSVRGDSGANVLTF.

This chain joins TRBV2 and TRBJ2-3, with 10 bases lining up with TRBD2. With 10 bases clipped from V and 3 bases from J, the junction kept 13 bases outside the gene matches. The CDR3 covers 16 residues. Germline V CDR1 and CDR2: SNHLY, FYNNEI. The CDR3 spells CANYRESGGATDTQYF. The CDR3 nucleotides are TGTGCCAACTACAGGGAAAGCGGGGGGGCGACAGATACGCAGTATTTT.

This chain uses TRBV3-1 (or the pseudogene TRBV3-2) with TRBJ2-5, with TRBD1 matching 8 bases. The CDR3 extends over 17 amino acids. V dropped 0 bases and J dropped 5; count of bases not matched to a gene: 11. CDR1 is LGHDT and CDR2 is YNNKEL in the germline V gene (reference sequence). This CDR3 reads CASSQDFQQRQGETQYF. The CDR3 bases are TGTGCCAGCAGCCAAGATTTTCAGCAGCGACAGGGGGAGACCCAGTACTTC.

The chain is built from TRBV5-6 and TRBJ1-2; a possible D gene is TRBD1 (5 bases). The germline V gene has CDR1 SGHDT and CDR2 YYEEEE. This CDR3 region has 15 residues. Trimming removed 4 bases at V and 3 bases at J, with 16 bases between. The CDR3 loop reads CASSGVRDSYYGYTF. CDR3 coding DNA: TGTGCCAGCAGCGGGGTGAGGGACTCCTACTATGGCTACACCTTC. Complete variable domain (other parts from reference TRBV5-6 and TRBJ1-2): DAGVTQSPTHLIKTRGQQVTLRCSPKSGHDTVSWYQQALGQGPQFIFQYYEEEERQRGNFPDRFSGHQFPNYSSELNVNALLLGDSALYLCASSGVRDSYYGYTFGSGTRLTVV.

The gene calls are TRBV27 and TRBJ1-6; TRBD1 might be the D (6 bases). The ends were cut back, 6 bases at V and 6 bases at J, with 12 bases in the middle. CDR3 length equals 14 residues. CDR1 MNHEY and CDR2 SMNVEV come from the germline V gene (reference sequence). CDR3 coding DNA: TGTGCCAGCAGGCCGACAGGAATTAATTCACCCCTCCACTTT. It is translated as CASRPTGINSPLHF.

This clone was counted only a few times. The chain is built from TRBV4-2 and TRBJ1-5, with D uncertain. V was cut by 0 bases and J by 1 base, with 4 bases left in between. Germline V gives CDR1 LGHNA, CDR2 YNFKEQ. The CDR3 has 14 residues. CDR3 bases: TGTGCCAGCAGCCAAGATGGGAGCAATCAGCCCCAGCATTTT. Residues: CASSQDGSNQPQHF.

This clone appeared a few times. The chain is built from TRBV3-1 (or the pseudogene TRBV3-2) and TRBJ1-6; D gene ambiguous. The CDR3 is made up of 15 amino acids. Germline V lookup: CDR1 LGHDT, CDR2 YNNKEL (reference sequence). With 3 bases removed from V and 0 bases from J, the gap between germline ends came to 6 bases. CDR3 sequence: CASSHKVSYNSPLHF. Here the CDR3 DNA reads TGTGCCAGCAGCCATAAGGTCTCCTATAATTCACCCCTCCACTTT.

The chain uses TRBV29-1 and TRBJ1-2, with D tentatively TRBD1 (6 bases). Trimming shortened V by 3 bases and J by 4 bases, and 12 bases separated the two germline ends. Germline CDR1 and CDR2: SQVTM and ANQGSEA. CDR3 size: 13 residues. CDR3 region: CSVDERGGYGYTF. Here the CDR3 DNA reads TGCAGCGTTGATGAGAGAGGGGGCTATGGCTACACCTTC.

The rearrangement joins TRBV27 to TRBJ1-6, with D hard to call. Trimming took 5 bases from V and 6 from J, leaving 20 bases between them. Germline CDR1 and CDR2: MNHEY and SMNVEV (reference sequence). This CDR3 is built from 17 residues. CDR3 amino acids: CASSLAGSSTPNSPLHF. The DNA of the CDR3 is TGTGCCAGCAGTCTCGCGGGGTCAAGTACCCCTAATTCACCCCTCCACTTT.

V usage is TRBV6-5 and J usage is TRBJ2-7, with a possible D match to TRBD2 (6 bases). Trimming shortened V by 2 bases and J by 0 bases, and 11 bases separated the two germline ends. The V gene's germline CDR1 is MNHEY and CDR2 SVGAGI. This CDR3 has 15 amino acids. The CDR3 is CASSYGLGGSYEQYF. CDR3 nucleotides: TGTGCCAGCAGTTACGGGCTCGGGGGCTCCTACGAGCAGTACTTC.

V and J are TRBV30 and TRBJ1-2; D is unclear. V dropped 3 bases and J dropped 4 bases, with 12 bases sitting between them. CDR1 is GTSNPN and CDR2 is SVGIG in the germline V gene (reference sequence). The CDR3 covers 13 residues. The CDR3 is CAWSGVARYGYTF. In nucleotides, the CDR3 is TGTGCCTGGAGCGGTGTGGCCCGCTATGGCTACACCTTC. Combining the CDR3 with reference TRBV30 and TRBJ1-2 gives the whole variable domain SQTIHQWPATLVQPVGSPLSLECTVEGTSNPNLYWYRQAAGRGLQLLFYSVGIGQISSEVPQNLSASRPQDRQFILSSKKLLLSDSGFYLCAWSGVARYGYTFGSGTRLTVV.

The CDR3 region is CASSQRQGHTGELFF. Here the CDR3 DNA reads TGTGCCAGCAGCCAAAGACAGGGGCACACCGGGGAGCTGTTTTTT. The J gene is TRBJ2-2, the V gene TRBV7-6; 8 bases fit TRBD1. This CDR3 comprises 15 residues. The trim removed 5 bases at V and 3 bases at J, leaving 5 bases unmatched. The germline V gene encodes CDR1 SGHVS and CDR2 FNYEAQ.

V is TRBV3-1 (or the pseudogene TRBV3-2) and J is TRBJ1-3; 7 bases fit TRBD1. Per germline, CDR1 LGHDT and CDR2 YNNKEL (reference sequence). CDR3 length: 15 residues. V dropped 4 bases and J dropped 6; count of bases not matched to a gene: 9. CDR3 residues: CASSPLLGQINTIYF. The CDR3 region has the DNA TGTGCCAGCAGCCCCTTGTTGGGACAGATAAACACCATATATTTT.